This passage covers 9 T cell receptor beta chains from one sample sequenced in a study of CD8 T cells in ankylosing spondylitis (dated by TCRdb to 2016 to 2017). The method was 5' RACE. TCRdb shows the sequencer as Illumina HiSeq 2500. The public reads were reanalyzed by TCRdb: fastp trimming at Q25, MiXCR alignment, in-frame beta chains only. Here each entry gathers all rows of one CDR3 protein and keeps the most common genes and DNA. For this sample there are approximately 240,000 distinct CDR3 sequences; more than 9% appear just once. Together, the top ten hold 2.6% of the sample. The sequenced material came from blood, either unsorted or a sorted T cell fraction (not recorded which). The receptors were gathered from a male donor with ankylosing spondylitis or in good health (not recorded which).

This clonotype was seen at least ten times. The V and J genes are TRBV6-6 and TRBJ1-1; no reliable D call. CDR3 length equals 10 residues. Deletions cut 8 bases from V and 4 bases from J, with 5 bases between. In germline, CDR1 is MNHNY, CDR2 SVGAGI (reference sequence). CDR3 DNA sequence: TGTGCCAGCGGGAGCACTGAAGCTTTCTTT. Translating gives CASGSTEAFF.

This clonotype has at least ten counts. The CDR3 spells CASSSLDIQYF. For the CDR3, the DNA is TGTGCCAGCAGTTCCTTGGACATTCAGTACTTC. The chain links TRBV6-6 to TRBJ2-4; D gene uncertain. The germline V gene has CDR1 MNHNY and CDR2 SVGAGI (reference sequence). V was cut by 4 bases and J by 8 bases, with 6 bases left in between. CDR3 length: 11 amino acids.

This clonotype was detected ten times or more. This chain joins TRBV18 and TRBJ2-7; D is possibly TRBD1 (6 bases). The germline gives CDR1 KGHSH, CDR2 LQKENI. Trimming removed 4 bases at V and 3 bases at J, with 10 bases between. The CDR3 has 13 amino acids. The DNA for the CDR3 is TGTGCCAGCTCACTCCAACAGGGCTACGAGCAGTACTTC. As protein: CASSLQQGYEQYF.

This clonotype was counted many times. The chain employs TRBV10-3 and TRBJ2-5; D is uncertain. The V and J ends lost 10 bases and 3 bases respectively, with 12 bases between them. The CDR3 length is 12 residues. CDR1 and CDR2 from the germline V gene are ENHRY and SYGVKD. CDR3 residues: CATQAAEETQYF. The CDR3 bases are TGTGCCACCCAGGCGGCCGAAGAGACCCAGTACTTC.

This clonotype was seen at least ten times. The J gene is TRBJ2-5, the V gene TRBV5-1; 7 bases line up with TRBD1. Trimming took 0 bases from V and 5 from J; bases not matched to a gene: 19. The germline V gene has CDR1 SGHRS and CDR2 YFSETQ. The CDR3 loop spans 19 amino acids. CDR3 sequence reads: CASSLERKGAPMGMETQYF. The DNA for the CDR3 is TGCGCCAGCAGCTTGGAGCGTAAGGGGGCGCCTATGGGGATGGAGACCCAGTACTTC.

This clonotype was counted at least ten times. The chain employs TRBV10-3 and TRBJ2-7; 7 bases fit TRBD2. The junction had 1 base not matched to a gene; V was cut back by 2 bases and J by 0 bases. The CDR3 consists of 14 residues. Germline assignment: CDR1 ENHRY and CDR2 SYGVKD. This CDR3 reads CAISERGDSYEQYF. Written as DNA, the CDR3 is TGTGCCATCAGTGAGCGGGGGGACTCCTACGAGCAGTACTTC.

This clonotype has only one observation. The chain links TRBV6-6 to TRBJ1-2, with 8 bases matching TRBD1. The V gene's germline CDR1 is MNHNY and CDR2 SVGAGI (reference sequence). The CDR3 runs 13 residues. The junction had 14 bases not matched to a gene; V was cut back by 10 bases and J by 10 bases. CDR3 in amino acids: CAILAGQGLIYTF. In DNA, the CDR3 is TGTGCCATCCTCGCCGGACAGGGTTTGATCTACACCTTC.

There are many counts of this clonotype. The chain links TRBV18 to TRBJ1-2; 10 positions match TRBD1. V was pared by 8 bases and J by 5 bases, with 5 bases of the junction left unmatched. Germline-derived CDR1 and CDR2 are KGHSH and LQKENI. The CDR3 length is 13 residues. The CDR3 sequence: CASSPGQGYGYTF. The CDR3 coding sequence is TGTGCCAGCAGCCCGGGACAGGGGTATGGCTACACCTTC.

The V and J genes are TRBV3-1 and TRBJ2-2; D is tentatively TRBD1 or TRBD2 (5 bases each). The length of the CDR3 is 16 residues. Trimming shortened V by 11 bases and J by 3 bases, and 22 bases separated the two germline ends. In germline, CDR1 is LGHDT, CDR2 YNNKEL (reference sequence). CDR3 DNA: TGTGCCTGCTCTGGGGAAGGGGCGAGGGACACCGGGGAGCTGTTTTTT. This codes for CACSGEGARDTGELFF.